These 27 T cell receptor beta chains came from one sample sequenced in a study of technical replicates of blood from a handful of donors. Only in-frame clones appear in the TCRdb table, and some are missing; sequencing was by immunoSEQ multiplex PCR. The data hold around 60,000 clones, with nearly 95% observed a single time. The sample taken for sequencing was PBMCs. These receptors all come from a human donor in good health. Some clones in this sample may be carry-over from other donors' samples.

The V and J genes are TRBV4-1 and TRBJ2-7, with no clear D. The V gene's germline CDR1 is MGHRA and CDR2 YSYEKL. The V gene lost 0 bases and the J gene lost 0 bases, with 6 bases spanning the gap. The CDR3 sequence is 14 residues long. CDR3 protein: CASSQDRYSYEQYF. The CDR3, as DNA: TGCGCCAGCAGCCAAGACAGGTACTCCTACGAGCAGTACTTC.

The chain uses TRBV7-6 and TRBJ2-2; 8 bases align to TRBD1. Germline trimming cut 5 bases from V and 6 bases from J; bases unmatched to any gene: 8. The CDR3 has 15 residues. CDR1 SGHVS and CDR2 FNYEAQ come from the germline V gene. The CDR3 region is CASSASGGAAGELFF. CDR3 DNA sequence: TGTGCCAGCAGCGCTTCAGGGGGCGCGGCCGGGGAGCTGTTTTTT.

The rearrangement uses TRBV4-2 and TRBJ2-7, with 9 bases lining up with TRBD2. The V and J ends lost 5 bases and 4 bases, in that order; junction bases with no gene match: 6. The CDR3 is made up of 14 amino acids. Germline CDR1 reads LGHNA; CDR2 reads YNFKEQ. This chain's CDR3 is CASSSGTSWYEQYF. As DNA, the CDR3 is TGTGCCAGCAGCTCCGGGACTAGCTGGTACGAGCAGTACTTC.

The chain couples TRBV7-8 to TRBJ2-3; D is perhaps TRBD2 (5 bases). V was clipped by 5 bases and J by 6 bases, with 30 bases between them. The CDR3 is made up of 19 amino acids. Germline V gene lookup returns CDR1 SGHVS and CDR2 FQNEAQ. CDR3 sequence reads: CASSAPRLPGLEIRDTQYF. The CDR3, as DNA: TGTGCCAGCAGCGCCCCGAGGCTGCCAGGACTCGAGATTAGGGATACGCAGTATTTT.

The chain has TRBV12-5 and TRBJ1-5; D remains ambiguous. The CDR3 consists of 14 residues. V lost 6 bases to trimming and J lost 5 bases, with 14 bases between them. Germline V gene lookup returns CDR1 LGHNT and CDR2 FRNRAP. CDR3 amino acids: CASGLQYNHQPQHF. CDR3 coding DNA: TGTGCTAGTGGCCTACAGTACAATCATCAGCCCCAGCATTTT. Filled out from reference TRBV12-5 and TRBJ1-5, the complete variable domain reads DARVTQTPRHKVTEMGQEVTMRCQPILGHNTVFWYRQTMMQGLELLAYFRNRAPLDDSGMPKDRFSAEMPDATLATLKIQPSEPRDSAVYFCASGLQYNHQPQHFGDGTRLSIL.

The gene calls are TRBV5-1 and TRBJ1-2, with TRBD1 identical over 8 bases. From germline, CDR1 is SGHRS and CDR2 YFSETQ. The V segment lost 2 bases and the J segment 8 bases; nucleotides outside the gene matches: 8. The CDR3 is 14 amino acids. The CDR3 protein is CASSFDDRGWGYTF. The DNA of the CDR3 is TGCGCCAGCAGCTTCGACGACAGGGGCTGGGGCTACACCTTC. The entire variable domain, with the rest obtained from reference TRBV5-1 and TRBJ1-2, is as follows: KAGVTQTPRYLIKTRGQQVTLSCSPISGHRSVSWYQQTPGQGLQFLFEYFSETQRNKGNFPGRFSGRQFSNSRSEMNVSTLELGDSALYLCASSFDDRGWGYTFGSGTRLTVV.

This chain uses TRBV19 with TRBJ1-1, with TRBD1 as a possible D gene (6 bases). The length of the CDR3 is 13 residues. CDR1 is LNHDA, CDR2 SQIVND, per germline (reference sequence). Trimming pared 3 bases from V and 5 bases from J, leaving 10 bases between. The chain's CDR3 is CASSIEGGTEAFF. In DNA form, the CDR3 reads TGTGCCAGTAGTATCGAAGGGGGAACTGAAGCTTTCTTT.

This chain links TRBV5-1 with TRBJ2-5, with 14 bases matching TRBD2. V trimming: 4 bases; J trimming: 5 bases; junction bases outside the gene matches: 7. Germline CDR1 SGHRS, CDR2 YFSETQ. This CDR3 comprises 16 residues. Written as DNA, the CDR3 is TGCGCCAGCAGCGGAGGACTAGCGGGGGGTCGGGAGACCCAGTACTTC. Its protein is CASSGGLAGGRETQYF.

V is TRBV9 and J is TRBJ2-1; TRBD2 matches 8 bases. There are 15 residues in the CDR3. V trimming: 0 bases; J trimming: 5 bases; junction bases outside the gene matches: 4. The germline CDR1 and CDR2 sequences are SGDLS and YYNGEE. CDR3 loop: CASSVAGRVDNEQFF. The DNA for the CDR3 is TGTGCCAGCAGCGTAGCCGGGAGGGTCGACAATGAGCAGTTCTTC. Supplemented by reference TRBV9 and TRBJ2-1, the full variable domain reads DSGVTQTPKHLITATGQRVTLRCSPRSGDLSVYWYQQSLDQGLQFLIQYYNGEERAKGNILERFSAQQFPDLHSELNLSSLELGDSALYFCASSVAGRVDNEQFFGPGTRLTVL.

This chain links TRBV30 with TRBJ2-6, with 9 bases identical to TRBD1. Trimming at V came to 2 bases and at J to 4 bases, leaving 12 bases not matched to a gene. The germline gives CDR1 GTSNPN, CDR2 SVGIG (reference sequence). The CDR3 is 18 amino acids. The CDR3 bases are TGTGCCTGGAGTTATACGGGACAGGGAATTAAAGGGGCCAACGTCCTGACTTTC. Protein: CAWSYTGQGIKGANVLTF.

The J gene is TRBJ1-2, the V gene TRBV10-3; possible D gene TRBD1, 5 bases. The CDR3 covers 15 residues. The V gene's germline CDR1 is ENHRY and CDR2 SYGVKD. The germline V and J ends were trimmed by 0 bases and 4 bases, with 12 bases remaining between them. CDR3 bases: TGTGCCATCAGTGAGTCCTGGCCAGGGTCCTATGGCTACACCTTC. Translated: CAISESWPGSYGYTF.

J is TRBJ2-7 and V is TRBV27; a possible D gene is TRBD1 (6 bases). Germline CDR1 reads MNHEY; CDR2 reads SMNVEV (reference sequence). V dropped 7 bases and J dropped 2 bases, with 12 bases sitting between them. CDR3 length: 13 residues. The CDR3 DNA follows: TGTGCCAGCATGGCAGGGGCTACCTACGAGCAGTACTTC. Residues: CASMAGATYEQYF.

This rearrangement joins TRBV6-5 to TRBJ2-3; D is undetermined. The length of the CDR3 is 13 residues. Germline assignment: CDR1 MNHEY and CDR2 SVGAGI. V dropped 2 bases and J dropped 5 bases, with 8 bases sitting between them. The CDR3 sequence: CASSYPSGDTQYF. The CDR3 region has the DNA TGTGCCAGCAGTTACCCGTCAGGAGATACGCAGTATTTT.

The chain carries TRBV27 and TRBJ2-2, with D perhaps matching TRBD2 (6 bases). The V end lost 8 bases, the J end lost 0 bases, and 10 bases lay between the germline ends. CDR1 is MNHEY, CDR2 SMNVEV, per germline (reference sequence). This CDR3 is 14 amino acids long. The CDR3 coding sequence is TGTGCCAGCGCGGGGAGATCGAACACCGGGGAGCTGTTTTTT. It translates to CASAGRSNTGELFF.

V and J are TRBV10-3 and TRBJ1-2; TRBD1 is a possible D gene (5 bases). The CDR3 consists of 15 residues. Germline CDR1 reads ENHRY; CDR2 reads SYGVKD. V was clipped by 3 bases and J by 2 bases, with 13 bases between them. This CDR3 is CAISEGTAQNYGYTF. The CDR3 DNA is TGTGCCATCAGTGAAGGGACTGCGCAGAACTATGGCTACACCTTC.

The V gene is TRBV7-3, the J gene TRBJ2-1, with D perhaps matching TRBD1 (6 bases). Deletions cut 5 bases from V and 5 bases from J, with 10 bases between. This CDR3 has 13 residues. Per the germline V gene, CDR1 is SGHTA and CDR2 is FQGTGA. The CDR3 protein is CASSPPGDNEQFF. The CDR3 region has the DNA TGTGCCAGCAGCCCCCCAGGGGACAATGAGCAGTTCTTC.

The chain combines TRBV5-1 with TRBJ2-7; 9 nucleotides align to TRBD1. The CDR3 is made up of 13 amino acids. Germline loops: CDR1 SGHRS, CDR2 YFSETQ. V shed 3 bases, J shed 3 bases, and the junction held 1 base outside the gene matches. The CDR3, as DNA: TGCGCCAGCAGCTGGGACAGGGACTACGAGCAGTACTTC. Translation gives CASSWDRDYEQYF.

This sequence joins TRBV5-1 and TRBJ2-1; 10 nucleotides line up with TRBD2. V lost 1 base to trimming and J lost 0 bases; unmatched junction nucleotides: 4. This CDR3 has 17 residues. Germline lookup yields CDR1 SGHRS and CDR2 YFSETQ. For the CDR3, the DNA is TGCGCCAGCAGCTTGCTAGCGGGAGTAAGCTCCTACAATGAGCAGTTCTTC. Its translation: CASSLLAGVSSYNEQFF.

The gene calls are TRBV7-3 and TRBJ2-2; 11 bases agree with TRBD2. This CDR3 comprises 15 residues. The germline V gene has CDR1 SGHTA and CDR2 FQGTGA. The V gene end was trimmed by 5 bases and the J gene end by 6 bases; junction bases not matched to a gene: 5. The CDR3 region has the DNA TGTGCCAGCAGCGTCACTAGCGGGAGCGCCGGGGAGCTGTTTTTT. It translates to CASSVTSGSAGELFF.

The chain has TRBV30 and TRBJ1-1, with 9 bases lining up with TRBD1. Trimming cost V 2 bases and J 5 bases; bases outside gene matches: 3. Germline V gene lookup returns CDR1 GTSNPN and CDR2 SVGIG (reference sequence). The CDR3 covers 13 residues. CDR3 DNA sequence: TGTGCCTGGAGTCCGACAGGGGGGACTGAAGCTTTCTTT. It specifies CAWSPTGGTEAFF. Variable domain in full (rest from reference TRBV30 and TRBJ1-1): SQTIHQWPATLVQPVGSPLSLECTVEGTSNPNLYWYRQAAGRGLQLLFYSVGIGQISSEVPQNLSASRPQDRQFILSSKKLLLSDSGFYLCAWSPTGGTEAFFGQGTRLTVV.

The chain links TRBV9 to TRBJ2-7; 11 bases align to TRBD1. Per the germline V gene, CDR1 is SGDLS and CDR2 is YYNGEE. The CDR3 is 17 amino acids. J gave up 4 bases and V 0 bases, and 9 bases lay outside the gene matches. This CDR3 reads CASSVGFLGQGVYEQYF. CDR3 nucleotides: TGTGCCAGCAGCGTAGGCTTTTTGGGACAGGGGGTATACGAGCAGTACTTC. Combining the CDR3 with reference TRBV9 and TRBJ2-7 gives the whole variable domain DSGVTQTPKHLITATGQRVTLRCSPRSGDLSVYWYQQSLDQGLQFLIQYYNGEERAKGNILERFSAQQFPDLHSELNLSSLELGDSALYFCASSVGFLGQGVYEQYFGPGTRLTVT.

The gene calls are TRBV12-5 and TRBJ1-5; the match to TRBD1 covers 7 bases. V shed 5 bases and J 1 base; nucleotides not matched to a gene: 5. CDR1 and CDR2 (germline): LGHNT, FRNRAP. This CDR3 has 15 amino acids. CDR3 nucleotide sequence: TGTGCTAGTGGTCAGGGACAGTTAAGCAATCAGCCCCAGCATTTT. Amino acids: CASGQGQLSNQPQHF.

The rearrangement links TRBV27 to TRBJ2-1; 9 nucleotides line up with TRBD2. The CDR3 is 15 residues long. Germline CDR1 is MNHEY and CDR2 is SMNVEV (reference sequence). J gave up 9 bases and V 6 bases, and 12 bases lay outside the gene matches. The CDR3 region has the DNA TGTGCCAGCAGGGAGTTACTAGCGGGCAGGACTGAGCAGTTCTTC. It encodes CASRELLAGRTEQFF.

The CDR3 bases are TGTGCCAGCAGCCAAGGGGACAGGGGCTCTGGAGCTTTCTTT. It encodes CASSQGDRGSGAFF. The V gene is TRBV4-2, the J gene TRBJ1-1; 10 bases line up with TRBD1. V lost 1 base and J lost 10; bases outside the gene matches: 6. Germline assignment: CDR1 LGHNA and CDR2 YNFKEQ. The length of the CDR3 is 14 residues.

The chain couples TRBV7-6 to TRBJ2-1, with 8 bases matching TRBD2. This CDR3 has 12 amino acids. With 5 bases clipped from V and 10 bases from J, the junction kept 4 bases outside the gene matches. From germline, CDR1 is SGHVS and CDR2 FNYEAQ. CDR3 residues: CASSRTSGEQFF. The CDR3 bases are TGTGCCAGCAGCCGAACTAGCGGAGAGCAGTTCTTC.

V is TRBV7-6 and J is TRBJ2-1; 14 nucleotides line up with TRBD2. Germline CDR1 reads SGHVS; CDR2 reads FNYEAQ. J was trimmed by 7 bases and V by 7 bases; bases with no gene match: 6. This CDR3 is 15 amino acids long. CDR3 amino acids: CASTRLAGGPNEQFF. In nucleotides, the CDR3 is TGTGCCAGCACCAGACTAGCGGGGGGGCCGAATGAGCAGTTCTTC.

J is TRBJ1-1 and V is TRBV9; D remains ambiguous. Trimming stripped 7 bases from V and 0 bases from J, with 10 bases between. Per germline, CDR1 SGDLS and CDR2 YYNGEE. CDR3 size: 13 residues. The CDR3 reads CASANQVNTEAFF. The CDR3 nucleotides read TGTGCCAGCGCAAATCAGGTGAACACTGAAGCTTTCTTT.